This TCR beta chain is from a study of identical twins. General study results and limits: Cord blood beta clonotypes present at high abundance carried fewer insertions; no such pattern appeared in memory repertoires.

Trimming removed 4 bases at V and 6 bases at J, with 11 bases between. CDR1 is SGHTA and CDR2 is FQGNSA in the germline V gene. The CDR3 runs 13 residues. A few counts support this clonotype. The antigen remains unidentified. cDNA molecules carried unique molecular identifiers, and template switching added a universal primer site. MiXCR, run by TCRdb on the 5' RACE reads, gives a single entry per CDR3 protein. The table lists hundreds of thousands of distinct CDR3 sequences, about 18% of them singletons. These data are also associated with another study on T cells expressing NK-cell markers. That paper notes: In sorted CD3+CD56+NKG2C+, CD3+CD56+NKG2C- and CD3+CD56-NKG2C+ T cells, TCR beta repertoires were obtained. Of eight sequenced donors, seven were HCMV-seropositive and one HCMV-seronegative.

The chain links TRBV7-2 to TRBJ2-3, with a tentative D call TRBD1 (7 bases). This clonotype originated in a woman under 30 in good health. Input material: PBMCs. This chain's CDR3 is CASSYPGGDTQYF. CDR3 nucleotide sequence: TGTGCCAGCAGCTACCCAGGGGGGGATACGCAGTATTTT.